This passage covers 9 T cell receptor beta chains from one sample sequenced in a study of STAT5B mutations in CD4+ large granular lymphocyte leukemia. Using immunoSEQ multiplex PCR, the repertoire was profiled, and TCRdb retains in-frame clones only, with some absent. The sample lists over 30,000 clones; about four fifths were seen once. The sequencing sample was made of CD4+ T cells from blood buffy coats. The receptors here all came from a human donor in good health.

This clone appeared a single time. The CDR3 coding sequence is TGCGCCAGCAGCTTGGAGGTGACTACCCACAATGAGCAGTTCTTC. As protein: CASSLEVTTHNEQFF. V gene TRBV5-1 combines with J gene TRBJ2-1, with D perhaps matching TRBD2 (5 bases). CDR1 is SGHRS, CDR2 YFSETQ, per germline. Trimming took 0 bases from V and 5 from J, leaving 12 bases between them. This CDR3 contains 15 residues. The full variable domain, with the rest looked up from reference TRBV5-1 and TRBJ2-1, is KAGVTQTPRYLIKTRGQQVTLSCSPISGHRSVSWYQQTPGQGLQFLFEYFSETQRNKGNFPGRFSGRQFSNSRSEMNVSTLELGDSALYLCASSLEVTTHNEQFFGPGTRLTVL.

CDR3 sequence: CASTSAKGAAGNTIYF. In DNA form, the CDR3 reads TGTGCCAGCACTTCCGCAAAGGGGGCGGCTGGAAACACCATATATTTT. The J gene is TRBJ1-3, the V gene TRBV28; 7 bases match TRBD1. Germline loops: CDR1 MDHEN, CDR2 SYDVKM. The CDR3 has 16 amino acids. Trimming cost V 7 bases and J 2 bases; bases outside gene matches: 11. Variable domain in full (rest from reference TRBV28 and TRBJ1-3): DVKVTQSSRYLVKRTGEKVFLECVQDMDHENMFWYRQDPGLGLRLIYFSYDVKMKEKGDIPEGYSVSREKKERFSLILESASTNQTSMYLCASTSAKGAAGNTIYFGEGSWLTVV.

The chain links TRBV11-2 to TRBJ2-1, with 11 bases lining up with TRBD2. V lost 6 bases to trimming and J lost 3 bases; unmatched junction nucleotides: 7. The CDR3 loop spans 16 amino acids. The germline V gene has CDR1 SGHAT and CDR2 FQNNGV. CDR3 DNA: TGTGCCAGCAGTCGAACACTAGCGGGAGACTACAATGAGCAGTTCTTC. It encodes CASSRTLAGDYNEQFF.

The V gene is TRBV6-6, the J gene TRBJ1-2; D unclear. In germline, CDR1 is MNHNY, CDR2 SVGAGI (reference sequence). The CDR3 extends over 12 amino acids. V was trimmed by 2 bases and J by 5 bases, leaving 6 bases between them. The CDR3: CASSYLGYGYTF. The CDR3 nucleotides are TGTGCCAGCAGTTACCTAGGGTATGGCTACACCTTC.

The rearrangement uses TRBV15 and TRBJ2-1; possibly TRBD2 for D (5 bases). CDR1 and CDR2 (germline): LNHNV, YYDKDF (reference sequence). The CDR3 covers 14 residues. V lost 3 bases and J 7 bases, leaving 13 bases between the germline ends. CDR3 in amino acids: CATSSAPQRNEQFF. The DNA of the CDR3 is TGTGCCACCAGCAGCGCCCCCCAGCGGAATGAGCAGTTCTTC.

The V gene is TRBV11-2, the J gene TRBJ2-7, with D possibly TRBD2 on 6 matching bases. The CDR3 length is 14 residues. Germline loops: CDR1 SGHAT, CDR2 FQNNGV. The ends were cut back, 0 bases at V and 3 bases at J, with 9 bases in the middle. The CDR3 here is CASSLDPTSYEQYF. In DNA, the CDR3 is TGTGCCAGCAGCTTAGACCCGACTAGCTACGAGCAGTACTTC.

DNA for the CDR3: TGTGCCAGCTCACCCGAGCAGACCGGGCGGGGTGAAGCTTTCTTT. Translated, it gives CASSPEQTGRGEAFF. This rearrangement joins TRBV18 to TRBJ1-1; D is undetermined. The germline V gene encodes CDR1 KGHSH and CDR2 LQKENI. The germline V and J ends were trimmed by 3 bases and 7 bases, with 18 bases remaining between them. This CDR3 is built from 15 residues.

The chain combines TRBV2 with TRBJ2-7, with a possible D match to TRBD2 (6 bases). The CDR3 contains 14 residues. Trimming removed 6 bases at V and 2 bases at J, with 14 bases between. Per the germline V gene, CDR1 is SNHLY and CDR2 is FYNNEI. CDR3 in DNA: TGTGCCAGCAGGTCCGGGACTCCCCCCTACGAGCAGTACTTC. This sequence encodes CASRSGTPPYEQYF.

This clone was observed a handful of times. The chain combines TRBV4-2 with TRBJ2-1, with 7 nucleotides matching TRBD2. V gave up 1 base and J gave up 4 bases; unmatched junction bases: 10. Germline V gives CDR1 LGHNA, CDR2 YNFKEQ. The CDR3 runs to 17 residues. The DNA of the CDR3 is TGTGCCAGCAGCCAAGCCCGACTAGCAACTGCTTACAATGAGCAGTTCTTC. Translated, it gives CASSQARLATAYNEQFF.